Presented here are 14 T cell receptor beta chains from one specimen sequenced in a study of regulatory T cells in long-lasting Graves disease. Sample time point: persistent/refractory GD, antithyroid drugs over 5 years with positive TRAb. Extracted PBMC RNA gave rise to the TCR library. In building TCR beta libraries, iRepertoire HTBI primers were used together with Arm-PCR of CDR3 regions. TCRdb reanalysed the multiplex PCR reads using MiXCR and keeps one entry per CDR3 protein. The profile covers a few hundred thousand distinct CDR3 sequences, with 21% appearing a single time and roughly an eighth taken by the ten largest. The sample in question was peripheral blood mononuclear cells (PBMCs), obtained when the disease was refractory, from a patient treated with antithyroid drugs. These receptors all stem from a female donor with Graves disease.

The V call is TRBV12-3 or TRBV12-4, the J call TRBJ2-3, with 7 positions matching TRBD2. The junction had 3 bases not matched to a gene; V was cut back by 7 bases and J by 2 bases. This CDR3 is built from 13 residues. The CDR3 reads CASTGGSTDTQYF. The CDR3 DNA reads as TGTGCCAGCACGGGAGGATCCACAGATACGCAGTATTTT.

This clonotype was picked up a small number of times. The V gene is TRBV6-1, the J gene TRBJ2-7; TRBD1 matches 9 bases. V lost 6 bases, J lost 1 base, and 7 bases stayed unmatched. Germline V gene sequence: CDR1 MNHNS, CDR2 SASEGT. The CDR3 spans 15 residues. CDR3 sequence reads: CASRSGTGPSYEQYF. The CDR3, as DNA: TGTGCCAGCAGGTCCGGGACAGGGCCTTCCTACGAGCAGTACTTC.

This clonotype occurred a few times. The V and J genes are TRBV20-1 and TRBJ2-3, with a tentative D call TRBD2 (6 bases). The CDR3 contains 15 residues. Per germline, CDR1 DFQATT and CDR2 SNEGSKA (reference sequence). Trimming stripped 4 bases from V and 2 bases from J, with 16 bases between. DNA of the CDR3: TGCAGTGCTAACGGGGGTAGCGGTAACACAGATACGCAGTATTTT. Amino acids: CSANGGSGNTDTQYF.

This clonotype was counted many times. The CDR3 coding sequence is TGTGCCAGCAGTCGTTTGGACAGTAATTCACCCCTCCACTTT. As protein: CASSRLDSNSPLHF. J is TRBJ1-6 and V is TRBV27; tentatively, D is TRBD1 (6 bases). This CDR3 has 14 amino acids. From germline, CDR1 is MNHEY and CDR2 SMNVEV (reference sequence). V was cut by 5 bases and J by 6 bases, with 11 bases left in between.

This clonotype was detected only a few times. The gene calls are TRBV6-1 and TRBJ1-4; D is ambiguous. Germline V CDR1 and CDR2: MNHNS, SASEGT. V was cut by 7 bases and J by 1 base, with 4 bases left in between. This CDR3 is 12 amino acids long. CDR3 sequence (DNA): TGTGCCAGCAACGTAACTAATGAAAAACTGTTTTTT. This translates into CASNVTNEKLFF.

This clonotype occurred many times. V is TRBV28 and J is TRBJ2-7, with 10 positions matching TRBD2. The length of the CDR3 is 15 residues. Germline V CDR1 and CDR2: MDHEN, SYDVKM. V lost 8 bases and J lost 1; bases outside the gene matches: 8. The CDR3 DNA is TGTGCCAGCGGCATAGCGGGAGGACAATCCTACGAGCAGTACTTC. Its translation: CASGIAGGQSYEQYF.

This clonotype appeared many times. CDR3 DNA: TGTGCCAGCAGCCTCCTTGGACAGGGGTTCCACGAGCAGTACTTC. Translated, it gives CASSLLGQGFHEQYF. The chain employs TRBV27 and TRBJ2-7; TRBD1 matches at 9 bases. CDR1 and CDR2 (germline): MNHEY, SMNVEV (reference sequence). The V segment lost 6 bases and the J segment 5 bases; nucleotides outside the gene matches: 11. The CDR3 runs 15 residues.

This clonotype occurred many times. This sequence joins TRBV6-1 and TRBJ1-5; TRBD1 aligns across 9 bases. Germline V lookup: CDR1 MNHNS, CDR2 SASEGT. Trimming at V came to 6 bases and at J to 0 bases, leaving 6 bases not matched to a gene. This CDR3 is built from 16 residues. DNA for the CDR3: TGTGCCAGCAGACGTTGGACAGGGGATAGCAATCAGCCCCAGCATTTT. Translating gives CASRRWTGDSNQPQHF.

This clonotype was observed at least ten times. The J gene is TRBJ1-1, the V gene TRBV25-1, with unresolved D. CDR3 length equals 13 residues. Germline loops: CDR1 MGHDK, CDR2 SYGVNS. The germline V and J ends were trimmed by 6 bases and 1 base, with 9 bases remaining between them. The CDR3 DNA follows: TGTGCCAGCAGGGATCCGTGGAACACTGAAGCTTTCTTT. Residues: CASRDPWNTEAFF.

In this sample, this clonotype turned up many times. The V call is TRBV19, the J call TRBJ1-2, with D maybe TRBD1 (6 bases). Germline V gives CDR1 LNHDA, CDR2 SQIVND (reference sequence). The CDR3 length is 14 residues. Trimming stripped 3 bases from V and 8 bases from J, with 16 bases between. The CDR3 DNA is TGTGCCAGTAGTATCCGAAACAGGGATTGGGGCTACACCTTC. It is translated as CASSIRNRDWGYTF.

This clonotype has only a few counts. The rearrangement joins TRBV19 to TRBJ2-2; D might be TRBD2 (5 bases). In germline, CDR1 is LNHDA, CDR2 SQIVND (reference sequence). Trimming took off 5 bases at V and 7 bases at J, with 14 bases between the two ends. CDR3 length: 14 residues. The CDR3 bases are TGTGCCAGTAGTCCGATCGCTCGGGGCGGGGAGCTGTTTTTT. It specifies CASSPIARGGELFF.

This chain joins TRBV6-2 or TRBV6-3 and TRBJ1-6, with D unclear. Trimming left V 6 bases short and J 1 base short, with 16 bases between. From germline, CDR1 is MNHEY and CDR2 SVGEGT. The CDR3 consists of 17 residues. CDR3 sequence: CASSIVNTRSYNSPLHF. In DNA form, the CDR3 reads TGTGCCAGCAGCATAGTGAATACCAGGTCCTATAATTCACCCCTCCACTTT.

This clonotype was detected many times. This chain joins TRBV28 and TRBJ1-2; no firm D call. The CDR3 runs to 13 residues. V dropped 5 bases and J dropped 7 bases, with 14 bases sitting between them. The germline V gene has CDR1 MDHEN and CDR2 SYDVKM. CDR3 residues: CASSRARPPGYTF. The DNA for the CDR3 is TGTGCCAGCAGTAGGGCCAGGCCCCCTGGCTACACCTTC.

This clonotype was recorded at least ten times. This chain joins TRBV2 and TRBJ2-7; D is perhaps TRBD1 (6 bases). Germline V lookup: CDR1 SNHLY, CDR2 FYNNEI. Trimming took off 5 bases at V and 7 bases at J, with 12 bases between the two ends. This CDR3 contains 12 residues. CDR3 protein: CASSLRGAEQYF. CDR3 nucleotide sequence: TGTGCCAGCAGTCTCAGGGGCGCGGAGCAGTACTTC. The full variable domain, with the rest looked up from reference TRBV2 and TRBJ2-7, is EPEVTQTPSHQVTQMGQEVILRCVPISNHLYFYWYRQILGQKVEFLVSFYNNEISEKSEIFDDQFSVERPDGSNFTLKIRSTKLEDSAMYFCASSLRGAEQYFGPGTRLTVT.